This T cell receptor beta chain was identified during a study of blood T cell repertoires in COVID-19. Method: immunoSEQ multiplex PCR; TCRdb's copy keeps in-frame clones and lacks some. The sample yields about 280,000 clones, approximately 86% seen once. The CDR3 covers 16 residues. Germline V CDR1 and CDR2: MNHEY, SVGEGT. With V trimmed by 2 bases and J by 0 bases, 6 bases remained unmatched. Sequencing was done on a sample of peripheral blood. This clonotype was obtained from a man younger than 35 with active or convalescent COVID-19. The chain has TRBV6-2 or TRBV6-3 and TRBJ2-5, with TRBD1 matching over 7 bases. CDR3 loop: CASSYTTGLYQETQYF. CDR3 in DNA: TGTGCCAGCAGTTACACGACAGGGCTGTACCAAGAGACCCAGTACTTC.